The T cell receptor beta chain under discussion was sequenced for a study of Tregs in tolerant kidney transplant recipients (dated by TCRdb to between 2018 and 2021). Context from the whole study: TCRbeta sequencing was used in the study to identify donor-specific regulatory T cells before combined kidney and bone marrow transplantation, and the identified cells were then tracked after transplant. In a few healthy controls, several methods of expanding Tregs specific for an allogeneic donor were compared by TCRbeta repertoire sequencing. Summary of the overall study and its limitations: Biological reproducibility was not directly addressed, though technical replication error appeared minimal. Because only a small number of patients were included, the study had limitations, and the results will need to be validated in larger populations as well as under other immunosuppression protocols. Expanding Tregs with activated donor B cells appeared to identify the most biologically relevant and donor-specific TCRbeta repertoire.

CDR1 and CDR2 were assigned from the germline V gene (reference sequence) as PRHDT and FYEKMQ. From the cysteine through the phenylalanine, the CDR3 covers 14 amino acids. Here the CDR3 DNA is all that survives: 42 bases in frame from base 1. Unstimulated Tregs (CD4+CD25+CD127-), CD4+ non-Tregs (CD4+CD25-), CD4 and CD8 cells were FACS-sorted from thawed PBMCs. Healthy control blood came either as purchased buffy coats or from healthy volunteers. Healthy control blood was processed to PBMCs with a Ficoll density gradient and then cryopreserved, whereas patient PBMCs were collected both before and after transplant. For TCRbeta CDR3 sequencing, genomic DNA was extracted from sorted cells using the QIAGEN DNeasy Blood and Tissue Kit. High-throughput TCRbeta CDR3 sequencing was carried out commercially through immunoSEQ, with PCR amplification with bias correction and internal controls included. The paper's processing steps were these. Unique productive TCRbeta sequences were defined by CDR3 nucleotide sequence when primers matched and otherwise by CDR3 amino acid sequence together with Vbeta and Jbeta genes. To correct sorting error, sequences shared between sorted populations at a frequency ratio of 2:1 or less were removed; the rest were assigned to the higher population. Donor-reactive sequences were defined as at least 5-fold expanded in CFSE-low cells versus unstimulated cells, with frequency of at least 0.01% in CFSE-low cells. Repertoire divergence was quantified by Jensen-Shannon divergence using the top 100 TCRbeta sequences ranked by frequency. For any sample with multiple sequencing runs, sorting error was corrected in each run separately before the runs were pooled. TCRdb took over this immuneACCESS table, retaining in-frame rearrangements with V and J assigned. Such tables are incomplete; in checked studies, under half of the missing clones stem from an unresolved V gene, and the remainder is unexplained. V and J calls and clone size follow that table, whereas D and trimming were derived from the DNA. The sample includes about 240,000 clones, with 80% to 85% observed a single time. Approximately 0.69% of the sample belongs to the ten largest clones.

A remark on this clone: Its antigen is unknown. At one end, the junction sequence differs from germline, possibly due to a read error.

The sample consisted of CD4+ T cells from blood. The chain links TRBV13 with TRBJ2-3, with TRBD1 tentatively as D gene (5 bases match). The receptor was derived from a human donor in good health. The nucleotides are TGTGCCAGCAGCATAGGGGTGAACACAGATACGCAGTATTTT. This translates into CASSIGVNTDTQYF.